The text below deals with one T cell receptor (beta chain). Its antigen remains unknown. This sample was taken from a study of siplizumab effects on memory and regulatory T cells. The study's findings and limits: Suppression by proliferating Tregs derived from siplizumab cultures was not verified.

V shed 9 bases and J 5 bases; nucleotides not matched to a gene: 11. This CDR3 spans 14 amino acids. Germline V lookup: CDR1 MNHNY, CDR2 SVGAGI (reference sequence). This table comes from immunoSEQ multiplex PCR, and its TCRdb copy is limited to in-frame clones, with some not included. The data hold around 100,000 clones, with about 95% observed a single time. This TCR derives from a human donor in good health. The rearrangement links TRBV6-6 to TRBJ2-7; TRBD2 aligns across 9 bases. The sample was non-Treg CD4+ T cells sorted from blood. CDR3 DNA sequence: TGTGCCAGTTGCGGGAGGGCCGGGGTCCACGAGCAGTACTTC. It encodes CASCGRAGVHEQYF.